This T cell receptor (beta chain) was recovered during a study of blood T cell repertoires in COVID-19 (dated by TCRdb to 2019 to 2021). Regarding the complete study: Samples from collaborators originated in the United States, Italy and Spain and spanned both the acute and convalescent phases of COVID-19. The dataset comprised deeply sampled blood TCRbeta repertoires from subjects exposed to, actively infected with, or recovered from COVID-19. The repertoires were made available in a free public database intended to serve as a resource for research on the immune response to SARS-CoV-2. Sample metadata almost always included a de-identified subject ID, COVID-19 status, age in years and sex. The material from the prospective study consisted of cDNA or gDNA derived from T cells, B-cell-depleted T cells, or PBMCs. HLA class I and class II types, where available, came from metadata supplied by the sample provider rather than from assay-based typing. Samples came from the ongoing ImmuneRACE study (first 160 participants) plus 1,254 subjects from 6 global collaborators. The full study reports these points: Clinical and demographic metadata were provided uncurated, with the amount varying by source and participant.

Participants in the prospective study were enrolled through a virtual design, were aged roughly 18 to 100 years, and lived in some 24 United States geographic areas. Cohort assignment in the prospective study relied on participant-reported clinical history from a screening survey and a study questionnaire. For ImmuneRACE Cohort 3, a participant was defined as recovered based on two consecutive negative NP/OP PCR tests, clearance by a healthcare professional, or resolution of symptoms. Mobile phlebotomists in the prospective study collected whole blood, serum and a nasopharyngeal or oropharyngeal swab from every participant. Over a roughly 2-month period, participants in the prospective study had the option of providing additional blood draws and questionnaires. Before DNA extraction, prospective study blood samples were shipped either frozen or at room temperature. TCRbeta CDR3 regions were amplified from genomic DNA by means of the immunoSEQ Assay, a bias-controlled multiplex PCR. The original pipeline was this. The number of nucleated cells in each sample was estimated by amplification of reference gene primers within the assay. To quantify the absolute abundance of each unique TCRbeta CDR3 rearrangement, sequence reads were collapsed and filtered. For each sample, productive Simpson clonality was calculated by taking the square root of Simpson's diversity index across productive rearrangements. TCRdb's version of the immuneACCESS table is confined to in-frame rearrangements and falls short of the full clone set. An unresolved V gene accounts for under half of the shortfall where checked; the remainder is of unknown origin. That table furnishes V, J and clone size, whereas the DNA furnished D and trimming. For this sample the table gives 250,000 to 350,000 clones, of which over 75% were detected only once. The ten most abundant clones make up 1.1% of the sample.

CDR1 and CDR2 were assigned from the germline V gene as MDHEN and SYDVKM. Reading from cysteine to phenylalanine, the CDR3 counts 15 amino acids. The kept DNA is CDR3 alone, 45 bases in frame from the first base. V is cut back by 10 bases and J by 1 base, with 9 bases in the junction unmatched. Note on this clone: Its target antigen remains unknown. The sample holds no much larger clone one base away, and base qualities are not on file.

Specimen: PBMCs or T cells enriched from blood (not recorded which). The chain is assembled from TRBV28 and TRBJ2-2, with 7 bases aligning to TRBD2. The receptor comes from a woman in her twenties or thirties who had recovered from COVID-19. The CDR3 in this case is CATLKRGGNTGELFF. In nucleotide form, the sequence is TGTGCCACCCTAAAGCGGGGCGGGAACACCGGGGAGCTGTTTTTT.